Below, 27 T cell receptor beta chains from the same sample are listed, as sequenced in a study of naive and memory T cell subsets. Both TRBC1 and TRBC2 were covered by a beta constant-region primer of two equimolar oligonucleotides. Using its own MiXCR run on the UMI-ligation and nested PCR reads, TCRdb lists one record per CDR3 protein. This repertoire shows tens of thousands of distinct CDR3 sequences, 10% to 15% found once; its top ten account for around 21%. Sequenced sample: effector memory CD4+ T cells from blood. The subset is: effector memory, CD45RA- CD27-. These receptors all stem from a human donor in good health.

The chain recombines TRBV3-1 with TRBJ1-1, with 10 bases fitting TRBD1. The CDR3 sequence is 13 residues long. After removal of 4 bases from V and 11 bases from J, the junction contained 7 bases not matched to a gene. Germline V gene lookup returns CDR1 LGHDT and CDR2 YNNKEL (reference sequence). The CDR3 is CASSLRDRGYAFF. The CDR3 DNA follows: TGTGCCAGCAGCCTCCGGGACAGGGGTTACGCTTTCTTT.

CDR3 region: CASRAGTGLPDTQYF. The CDR3 coding sequence is TGTGCCAGCAGGGCCGGGACAGGGTTACCAGATACGCAGTATTTT. The chain combines TRBV2 with TRBJ2-3, with TRBD1 matching over 9 bases. Trimming removed 6 bases from V and 4 bases from J; junction bases left unmatched: 8. The germline gives CDR1 SNHLY, CDR2 FYNNEI. This CDR3 comprises 15 residues.

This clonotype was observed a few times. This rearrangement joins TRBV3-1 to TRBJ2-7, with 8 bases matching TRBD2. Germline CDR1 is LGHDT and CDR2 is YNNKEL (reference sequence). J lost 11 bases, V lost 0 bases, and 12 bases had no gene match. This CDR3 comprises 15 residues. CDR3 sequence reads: CASSQDTSSFGGEYF. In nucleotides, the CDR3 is TGTGCCAGCAGCCAAGACACGTCGTCCTTCGGGGGGGAGTACTTC.

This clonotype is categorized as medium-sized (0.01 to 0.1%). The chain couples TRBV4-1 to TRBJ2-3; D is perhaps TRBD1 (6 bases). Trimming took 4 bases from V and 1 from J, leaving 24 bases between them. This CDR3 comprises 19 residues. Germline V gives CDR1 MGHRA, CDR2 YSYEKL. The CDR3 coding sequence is TGCGCCAGCAGCCCGAGAGTGGGGCCGAACAGGGATGGCACAGATACGCAGTATTTT. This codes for CASSPRVGPNRDGTDTQYF.

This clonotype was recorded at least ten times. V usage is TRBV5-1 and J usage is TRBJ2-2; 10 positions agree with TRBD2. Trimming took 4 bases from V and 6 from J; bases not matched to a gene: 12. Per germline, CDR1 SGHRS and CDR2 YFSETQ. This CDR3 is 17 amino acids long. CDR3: CASSEGPSGSSAGELFF. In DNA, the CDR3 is TGCGCCAGCAGCGAGGGGCCTAGCGGGAGTTCAGCCGGGGAGCTGTTTTTT.

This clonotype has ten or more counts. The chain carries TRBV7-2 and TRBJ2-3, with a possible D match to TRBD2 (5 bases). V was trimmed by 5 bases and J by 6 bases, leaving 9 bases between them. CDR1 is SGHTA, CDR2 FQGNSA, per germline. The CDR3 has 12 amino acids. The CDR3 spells CASSRLPDTQYF. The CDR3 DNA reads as TGTGCCAGCAGCAGACTACCTGATACGCAGTATTTT.

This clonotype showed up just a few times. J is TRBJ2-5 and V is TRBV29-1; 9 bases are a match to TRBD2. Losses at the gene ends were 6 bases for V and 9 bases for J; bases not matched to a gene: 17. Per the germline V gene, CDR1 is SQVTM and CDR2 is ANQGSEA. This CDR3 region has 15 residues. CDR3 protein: CSVRSLAGSVGAQYF. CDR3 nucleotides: TGCAGCGTCAGATCGCTAGCGGGGTCTGTCGGGGCCCAGTACTTC. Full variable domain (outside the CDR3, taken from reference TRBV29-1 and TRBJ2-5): SAVISQKPSRDICQRGTSLTIQCQVDSQVTMMFWYRQQPGQSLTLIATANQGSEATYESGFVIDKFPISRPNLTFSTLTVSNMSPEDSSIYLCSVRSLAGSVGAQYFGPGTRLLVL.

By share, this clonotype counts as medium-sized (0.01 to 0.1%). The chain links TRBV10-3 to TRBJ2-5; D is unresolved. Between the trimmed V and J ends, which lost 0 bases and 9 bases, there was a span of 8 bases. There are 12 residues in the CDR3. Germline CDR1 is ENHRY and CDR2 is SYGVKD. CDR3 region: CAISESNDPQYF. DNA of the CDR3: TGTGCCATCAGTGAGTCGAATGATCCCCAGTACTTC.

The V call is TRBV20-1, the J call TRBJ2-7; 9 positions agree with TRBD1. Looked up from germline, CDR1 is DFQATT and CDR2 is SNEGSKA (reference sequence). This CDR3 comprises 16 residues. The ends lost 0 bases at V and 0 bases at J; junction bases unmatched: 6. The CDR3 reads CSAREFGTGFSYEQYF. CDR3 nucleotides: TGCAGTGCTAGAGAGTTCGGGACAGGGTTCTCCTACGAGCAGTACTTC.

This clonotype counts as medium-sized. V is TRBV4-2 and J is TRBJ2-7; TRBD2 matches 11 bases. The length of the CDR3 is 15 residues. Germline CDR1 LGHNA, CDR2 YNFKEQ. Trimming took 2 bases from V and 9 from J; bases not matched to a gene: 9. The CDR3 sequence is CASSQPGLAAGGQYF. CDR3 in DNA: TGTGCCAGCAGCCAACCGGGACTAGCGGCCGGGGGGCAGTACTTC.

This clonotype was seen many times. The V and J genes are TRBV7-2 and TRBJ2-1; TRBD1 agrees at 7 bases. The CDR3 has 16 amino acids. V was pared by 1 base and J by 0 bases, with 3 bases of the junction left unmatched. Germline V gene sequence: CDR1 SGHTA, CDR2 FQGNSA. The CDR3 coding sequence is TGTGCCAGCAGCTTAGTCTGGGACAGCTCCTACAATGAGCAGTTCTTC. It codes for CASSLVWDSSYNEQFF. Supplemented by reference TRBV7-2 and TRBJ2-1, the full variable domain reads GAGVSQSPSNKVTEKGKDVELRCDPISGHTALYWYRQSLGQGLEFLIYFQGNSAPDKSGLPSDRFSAERTGGSVSTLTIQRTQQEDSAVYLCASSLVWDSSYNEQFFGPGTRLTVL.

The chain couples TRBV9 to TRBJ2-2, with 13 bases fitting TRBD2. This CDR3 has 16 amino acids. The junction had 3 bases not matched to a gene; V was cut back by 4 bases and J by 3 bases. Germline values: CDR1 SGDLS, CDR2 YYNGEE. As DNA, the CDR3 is TGTGCCAGCAGCCAACTAGCGGGAGGGTACACCGGGGAGCTGTTTTTT. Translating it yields CASSQLAGGYTGELFF.

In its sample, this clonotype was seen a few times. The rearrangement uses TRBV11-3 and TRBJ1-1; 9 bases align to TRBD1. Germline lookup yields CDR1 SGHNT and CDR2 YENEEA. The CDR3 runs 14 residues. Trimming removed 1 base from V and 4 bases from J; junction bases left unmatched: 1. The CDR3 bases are TGTGCCAGCAGCTTAGGACAGGGGGGCACTGAAGCTTTCTTT. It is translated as CASSLGQGGTEAFF.

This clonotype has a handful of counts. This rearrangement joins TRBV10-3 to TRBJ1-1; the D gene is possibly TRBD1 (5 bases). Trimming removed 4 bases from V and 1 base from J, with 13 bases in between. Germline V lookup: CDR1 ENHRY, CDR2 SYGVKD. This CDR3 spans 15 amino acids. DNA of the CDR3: TGTGCCATCAGTGGGTTCGAGGGGAAGAACACTGAAGCTTTCTTT. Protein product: CAISGFEGKNTEAFF.

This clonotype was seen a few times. DNA of the CDR3: TGTGCCATCAGTGAGTCCGCGGCAGTTGGAGGGGCTACGCAGTATTTT. Amino acids: CAISESAAVGGATQYF. This chain joins TRBV10-3 and TRBJ2-3, with D possibly TRBD2 on 6 matching bases. Trimming took 0 bases from V and 8 from J, leaving 18 bases between them. The CDR3 sequence is 16 residues long. CDR1 is ENHRY, CDR2 SYGVKD, per germline.

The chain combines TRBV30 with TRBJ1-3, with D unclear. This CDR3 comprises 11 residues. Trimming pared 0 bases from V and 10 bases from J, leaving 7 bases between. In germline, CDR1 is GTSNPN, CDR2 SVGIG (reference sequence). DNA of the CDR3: TGTGCCTGGAGTGTACAGCAGACCATATATTTT. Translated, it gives CAWSVQQTIYF.

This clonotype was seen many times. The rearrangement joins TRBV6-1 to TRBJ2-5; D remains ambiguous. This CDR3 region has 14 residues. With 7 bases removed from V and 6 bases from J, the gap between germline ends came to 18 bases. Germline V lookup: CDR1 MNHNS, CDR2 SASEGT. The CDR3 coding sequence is TGTGCCAGCATAGGGCCGGTCGAAAAACAGACCCAGTACTTC. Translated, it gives CASIGPVEKQTQYF.

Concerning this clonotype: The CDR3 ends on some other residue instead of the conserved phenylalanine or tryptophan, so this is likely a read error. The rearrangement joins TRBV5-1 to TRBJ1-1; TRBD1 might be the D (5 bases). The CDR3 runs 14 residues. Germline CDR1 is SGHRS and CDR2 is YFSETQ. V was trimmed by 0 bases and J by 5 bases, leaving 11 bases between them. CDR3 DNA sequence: TGCGCCAGCAGCTTGGGGGGACCGGGGACTGAAGCTTTCTCT. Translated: CASSLGGPGTEAFS.

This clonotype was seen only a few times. CDR3 protein: CASARGPSGELFF. CDR3 nucleotides: TGTGCCAGCGCTCGGGGGCCGAGCGGGGAGCTGTTTTTT. The V and J genes are TRBV2 and TRBJ2-2, with D perhaps assigned TRBD1 or TRBD2 (6 bases each). Germline V gene sequence: CDR1 SNHLY, CDR2 FYNNEI. Trimming left V 8 bases short and J 7 bases short, with 14 bases between. The CDR3 contains 13 residues. The complete variable domain, with remaining parts taken from reference TRBV2 and TRBJ2-2, reads EPEVTQTPSHQVTQMGQEVILRCVPISNHLYFYWYRQILGQKVEFLVSFYNNEISEKSEIFDDQFSVERPDGSNFTLKIRSTKLEDSAMYFCASARGPSGELFFGEGSRLTVL.

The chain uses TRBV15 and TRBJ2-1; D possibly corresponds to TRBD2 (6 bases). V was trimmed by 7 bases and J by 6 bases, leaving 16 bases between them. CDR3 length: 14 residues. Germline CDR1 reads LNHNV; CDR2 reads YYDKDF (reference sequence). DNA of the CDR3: TGTGCCACCATCGCGTTCGGGAGCGGCAATGAGCAGTTCTTC. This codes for CATIAFGSGNEQFF. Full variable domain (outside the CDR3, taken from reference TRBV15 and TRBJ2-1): DAMVIQNPRYQVTQFGKPVTLSCSQTLNHNVMYWYQQKSSQAPKLLFHYYDKDFNNEADTPDNFQSRRPNTSFCFLDIRSPGLGDTAMYLCATIAFGSGNEQFFGPGTRLTVL.

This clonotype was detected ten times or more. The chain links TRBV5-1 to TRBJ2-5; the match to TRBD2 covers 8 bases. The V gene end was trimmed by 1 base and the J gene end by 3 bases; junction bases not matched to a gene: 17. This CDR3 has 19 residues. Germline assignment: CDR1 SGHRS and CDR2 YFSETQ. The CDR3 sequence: CASSLYLRLAGADEETQYF. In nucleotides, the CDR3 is TGCGCCAGCAGCTTGTATTTGCGGCTAGCGGGCGCGGACGAAGAGACCCAGTACTTC.

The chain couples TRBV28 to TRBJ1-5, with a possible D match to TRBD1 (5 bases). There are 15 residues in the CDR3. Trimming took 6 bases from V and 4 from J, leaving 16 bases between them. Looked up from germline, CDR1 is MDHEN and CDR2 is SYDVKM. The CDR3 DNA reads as TGTGCCAGCAGAACCTCACAGGTCCGGAATCAGCCCCAGCATTTT. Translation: CASRTSQVRNQPQHF.

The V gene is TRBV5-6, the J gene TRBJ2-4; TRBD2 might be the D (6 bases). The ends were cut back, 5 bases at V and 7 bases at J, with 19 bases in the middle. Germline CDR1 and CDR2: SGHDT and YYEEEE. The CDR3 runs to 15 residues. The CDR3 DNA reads TGTGCCAGCAGGACTCTGGCGGGGAAGGGGAACATTCAGTACTTC. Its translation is CASRTLAGKGNIQYF. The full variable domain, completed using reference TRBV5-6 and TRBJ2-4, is DAGVTQSPTHLIKTRGQQVTLRCSPKSGHDTVSWYQQALGQGPQFIFQYYEEEERQRGNFPDRFSGHQFPNYSSELNVNALLLGDSALYLCASRTLAGKGNIQYFGAGTRLSVL.

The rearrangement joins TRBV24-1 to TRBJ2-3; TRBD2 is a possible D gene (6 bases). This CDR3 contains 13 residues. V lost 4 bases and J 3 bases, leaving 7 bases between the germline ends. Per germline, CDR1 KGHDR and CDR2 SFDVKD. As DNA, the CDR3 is TGTGCCACCAGTGACGGGGGAACAGATACGCAGTATTTT. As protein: CATSDGGTDTQYF.

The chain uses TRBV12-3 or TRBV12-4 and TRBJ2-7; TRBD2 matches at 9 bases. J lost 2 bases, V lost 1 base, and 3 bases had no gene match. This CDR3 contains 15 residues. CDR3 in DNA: TGTGCCAGCAGTTTAGAGGCGGGAGGGCCCTACGAGCAGTACTTC. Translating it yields CASSLEAGGPYEQYF.

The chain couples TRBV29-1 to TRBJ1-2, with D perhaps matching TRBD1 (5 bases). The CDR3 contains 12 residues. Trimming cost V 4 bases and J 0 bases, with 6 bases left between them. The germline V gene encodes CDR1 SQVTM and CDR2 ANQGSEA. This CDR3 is CSVGQSNYGYTF. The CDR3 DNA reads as TGCAGCGTTGGACAGTCTAACTATGGCTACACCTTC.

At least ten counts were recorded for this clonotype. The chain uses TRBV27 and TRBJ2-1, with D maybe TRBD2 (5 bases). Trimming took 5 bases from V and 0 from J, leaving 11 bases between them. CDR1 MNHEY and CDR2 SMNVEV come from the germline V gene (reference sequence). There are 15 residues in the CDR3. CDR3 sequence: CASSAPGTSYNEQFF. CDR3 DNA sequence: TGTGCCAGCAGTGCTCCGGGAACCTCCTACAATGAGCAGTTCTTC.